The rows below give T cell receptor beta chains drawn from one sample of a study of T cells after yellow fever vaccination. From the 5' RACE reads, TCRdb called clonotypes with MiXCR, one entry per CDR3 protein. The table has 170,000 or so distinct CDR3 sequences, about 6.2% seen once. The specimen comprised CD4+ T cells sorted from PBMCs, sampled on the day of the first yellow fever vaccination. The source is a man younger than 35 who received the YFV17D yellow fever vaccine. Each CDR3 is given with its conserved first and last residue. Fields, in order: V gene, J gene, D gene, clone size, CDR3 protein, CDR3 DNA. A D gene is named only where the DNA matches it firmly. Size is omitted from some rows. Given values are once, few, many or a class for expanded clones.

>TRBV12-3/TRBV12-4|TRBJ2-7|-|many
CASSLDLAGSYEQYF
TGTGCCAGCAGTTTGGACCTTGCGGGGTCCTACGAGCAGTACTTC
>TRBV24-1|TRBJ2-1|TRBD2|few
CATSVERGGSYNEQFF
TGTGCCACCAGTGTAGAACGGGGGGGCTCCTACAATGAGCAGTTCTTC
>TRBV7-2|TRBJ1-2|-|many
CASSPVVPRDYGYTF
TGTGCCAGCAGCCCCGTGGTCCCTAGGGACTATGGCTACACCTTC
>TRBV5-1|TRBJ1-5|-|many
CASSRIPIDSNQPQHF
TGCGCCAGCAGCAGAATACCTATAGATAGCAATCAGCCCCAGCATTTT
>TRBV5-1|TRBJ2-3|TRBD2|few
CASSLGVAGGRADTQYF
TGCGCCAGCAGCTTGGGCGTAGCGGGGGGCAGGGCAGATACGCAGTATTTT
>TRBV12-3/TRBV12-4|TRBJ2-7|-|many
CASSPWEREQYF
TGTGCCAGCAGCCCATGGGAGCGCGAGCAGTACTTC
>TRBV5-1|TRBJ2-1|TRBD2|many
CASSLATSGGADEQFF
TGCGCCAGCAGCTTGGCGACTAGCGGGGGGGCCGATGAGCAGTTCTTC
>TRBV5-1|TRBJ2-5|-|many
CASSWNGIQETQYF
TGCGCCAGCAGCTGGAACGGAATCCAAGAGACCCAGTACTTC
>TRBV9|TRBJ1-5|-|few
CASSVEPGENQPQHF
TGTGCCAGCAGCGTAGAACCCGGGGAGAATCAGCCCCAGCATTTT
>TRBV7-3|TRBJ2-2|-|few
CASSTGLNTGELFF
TGTGCCAGCTCAACAGGGCTGAACACCGGGGAGCTGTTTTTT
>TRBV27|TRBJ1-4|-|many
CASSSGGAGGEKLFF
TGTGCCAGCAGTTCCGGGGGAGCCGGAGGCGAAAAACTGTTTTTT
>TRBV2|TRBJ2-5|-|many
CASTGETQYF
TGTGCCAGCACAGGAGAGACCCAGTACTTC
>TRBV7-8|TRBJ2-7|-|-
CASSPWASGSPYEQYF
TGTGCCAGCAGCCCCTGGGCCAGCGGCAGCCCCTACGAGCAGTACTTC
>TRBV4-3|TRBJ2-3|-|few
CASSQAVGLSTDTQYF
TGCGCCAGCAGCCAAGCGGTCGGGCTTAGCACAGATACGCAGTATTTT
>TRBV7-6|TRBJ2-3|TRBD2|many
CASSSRGGHGDTQYF
TGTGCCAGCAGTTCCCGGGGGGGGCACGGAGATACGCAGTATTTT
>TRBV20-1|TRBJ2-1|TRBD2|-
CSAKPPSGLNEQFF
TGCAGCGCAAAACCCCCTAGCGGCCTCAATGAGCAGTTCTTC
>TRBV14|TRBJ2-3|-|many
CASSQDWTGSQYF
TGTGCCAGCAGCCAAGATTGGACGGGATCGCAGTATTTT
>TRBV18|TRBJ2-3|-|many
CASSKQLGPSGDTQYF
TGTGCCAGCTCGAAGCAACTAGGCCCTAGTGGAGATACGCAGTATTTT
>TRBV15|TRBJ1-2|-|-
CATSRGTEDGYTF
TGTGCCACCAGCAGAGGGACGGAAGATGGCTACACCTTC
>TRBV11-2|TRBJ1-5|-|-
CASSLGPKGPQHF
TGTGCCAGCAGCTTAGGTCCCAAGGGTCCCCAGCATTTT
>TRBV7-7|TRBJ2-5|TRBD1|few
CASSRTGGEQETQYF
TGTGCTAGCAGCCGGACAGGGGGAGAACAAGAGACCCAGTACTTC
>TRBV7-7|TRBJ1-5|-|many
CASSLGVNQPQHF
TGTGCTAGCAGCTTAGGAGTGAATCAGCCCCAGCATTTT
>TRBV6-5|TRBJ1-5|-|many
CASSYVRGNQPQHF
TGTGCCAGCAGTTACGTACGCGGCAATCAGCCCCAGCATTTT
>TRBV11-2|TRBJ2-2|TRBD2|many
CASTRLAGNTGELFF
TGTGCCAGCACGAGGCTAGCGGGGAACACCGGGGAGCTGTTTTTT
>TRBV5-1|TRBJ2-3|-|many
CASSLAVSPDTQYF
TGCGCCAGCAGCTTGGCGGTATCCCCAGATACGCAGTATTTT
>TRBV7-9|TRBJ2-3|-|few
CASSPKISGLSTDTQYF
TGTGCCAGCAGCCCAAAGATTAGCGGACTTAGCACAGATACGCAGTATTTT
>TRBV7-3|TRBJ1-1|-|once
CASRPGPGNTEAFF
TGTGCCAGCAGGCCGGGTCCAGGAAACACTGAAGCTTTCTTT
>TRBV5-5|TRBJ2-3|TRBD2|few
CASSWTRGTDTQYF
TGTGCCAGCAGCTGGACTAGGGGCACAGATACGCAGTATTTT
>TRBV5-1|TRBJ2-7|-|few
CASSLPGGYPYEQYF
TGCGCCAGCAGTCTCCCGGGGGGCTACCCCTACGAGCAGTACTTC
>TRBV7-7|TRBJ2-1|TRBD2|few
CASSPISGGEQFF
TGTGCTAGCAGCCCCATTAGCGGGGGGGAGCAGTTCTTC
>TRBV7-9|TRBJ1-6|-|many
CASSLAGRSDSPLHF
TGTGCCAGCAGCTTAGCAGGGCGGTCCGATTCACCCCTCCACTTT
>TRBV5-6|TRBJ1-5|-|many
CASSLLQGRQPQHF
TGTGCCAGCAGCTTACTCCAGGGTCGCCAGCCCCAGCATTTT
>TRBV20-1|TRBJ1-5|-|-
CSARTGVGQPQHF
TGCAGTGCTCGGACCGGGGTGGGTCAGCCCCAGCATTTT
>TRBV2|TRBJ2-2|-|few
CASRALLGGTGELFF
TGTGCCAGCAGAGCCCTCCTGGGAGGCACCGGGGAGCTGTTTTTT
>TRBV27|TRBJ2-7|TRBD1|-
CASSLSRTGGQQYF
TGTGCCAGCAGTTTATCCCGGACAGGGGGTCAGCAGTACTTC
>TRBV6-5|TRBJ2-5|TRBD1|few
CASSFKPWDRETQYF
TGTGCCAGCAGTTTTAAACCCTGGGACAGGGAGACCCAGTACTTC
>TRBV10-3|TRBJ1-5|-|few
CAISEFSGLSNQPQHF
TGTGCCATCAGTGAGTTCTCGGGGCTGAGCAATCAGCCCCAGCATTTT
>TRBV4-2|TRBJ1-2|-|many
CASSQDWVSGGYTF
TGTGCCAGCAGCCAAGATTGGGTCTCCGGGGGCTACACCTTC
>TRBV4-3|TRBJ2-3|TRBD2|-
CASSHEGLGADTQYF
TGCGCCAGCAGCCACGAAGGACTAGGCGCAGATACGCAGTATTTT
>TRBV6-1|TRBJ2-1|-|many
CASSLAGTETLNEQFF
TGTGCCAGCAGTCTGGCCGGGACCGAAACCTTAAATGAGCAGTTCTTC
>TRBV7-9|TRBJ1-5|TRBD1|-
CASSYGTGIFQPQHF
TGTGCCAGCAGCTACGGGACAGGTATCTTTCAGCCCCAGCATTTT
>TRBV21-1|TRBJ2-7|-|many
CASSNLKPETTGWEYYEQYF
TGTGCCAGCAGCAACCTCAAACCGGAGACTACAGGTTGGGAATACTACGAGCAGTACTTC
>TRBV3-1|TRBJ1-2|-|-
CASSQSLRGYTF
TGTGCCAGCAGCCAATCCCTGCGGGGCTACACCTTC
>TRBV6-5|TRBJ1-6|TRBD1|-
CASRTTGGSNSPLHF
TGTGCCAGCAGGACGACAGGGGGTTCGAATTCACCCCTCCACTTT
>TRBV5-4|TRBJ2-3|-|many
CASSPQGGRRTDTQYF
TGTGCCAGCAGCCCCCAGGGGGGGCGTCGCACAGATACGCAGTATTTT
>TRBV5-1|TRBJ2-3|-|few
CASSLEVFSDTQYF
TGCGCCAGCAGCTTGGAAGTGTTCTCAGATACGCAGTATTTT
>TRBV5-4|TRBJ2-3|-|-
CASSLGGDPRSTDTQYF
TGTGCCAGCAGCTTGGGAGGGGACCCTCGAAGCACAGATACGCAGTATTTT
>TRBV3-1|TRBJ2-2|-|many
CASSQSVTGELFF
TGTGCCAGCAGCCAATCGGTCACCGGGGAGCTGTTTTTT